Described below is a single TCR beta chain sequence and its context. No antigen is known for it. V was clipped by 5 bases and J by 5 bases, with 13 bases between them. CDR3 length: 15 residues. Germline V gene data show CDR1 as MNHEY and CDR2 as SMNVEV (reference sequence). A previously described protocol, modified, built RNA-based TCR cDNA libraries. TCRdb used MiXCR to reprocess the 5' RACE reads, holding one entry per CDR3 protein. The table has roughly 340,000 distinct CDR3 sequences, roughly 27% seen once. Donors were six healthy women in three monozygous twin pairs. This sample stems from a study of identical twins' blood T cells. Study findings and constraints: Twin similarity might stem from environmental factors, not only genetics.

The sequencing sample was made of PBMCs. The chain uses TRBV27 and TRBJ1-6; D uncertain. The sequence came from a woman aged 18-50 years in good health. The DNA for the CDR3 is TGTGCCAGCAGTAAGGATACGCCCAATAATTCACCCCTCCACTTT. Protein sequence: CASSKDTPNNSPLHF.